This TCR beta chain comes out of a study of cytomegalovirus exposure and HLA in healthy donors. Researchers ran the PCR with 60 Vbeta and 13 Jbeta primers. Some clones are missing from TCRdb's copy, which holds only in-frame ones; the method was immunoSEQ multiplex PCR. The table has 90,000 to 150,000 clones, roughly 82% seen once; the top ten hold around 1.6%. This CDR3 spans 15 amino acids. The V segment lost 6 bases and the J segment 13 bases; nucleotides outside the gene matches: 19. CDR1 MNHEY and CDR2 SVGAGI come from the germline V gene. The sequence derives from a woman under 30 in good health and CMV-seronegative. Sequencing was done on a sample of PBMCs. The chain recombines TRBV6-5 with TRBJ1-2; 8 bases agree with TRBD1. In nucleotides, the CDR3 is TGTGCCAGCAGGGAACATGGACAGGGAAGTAGATCTAGCACCTTC. Residues: CASREHGQGSRSSTF.